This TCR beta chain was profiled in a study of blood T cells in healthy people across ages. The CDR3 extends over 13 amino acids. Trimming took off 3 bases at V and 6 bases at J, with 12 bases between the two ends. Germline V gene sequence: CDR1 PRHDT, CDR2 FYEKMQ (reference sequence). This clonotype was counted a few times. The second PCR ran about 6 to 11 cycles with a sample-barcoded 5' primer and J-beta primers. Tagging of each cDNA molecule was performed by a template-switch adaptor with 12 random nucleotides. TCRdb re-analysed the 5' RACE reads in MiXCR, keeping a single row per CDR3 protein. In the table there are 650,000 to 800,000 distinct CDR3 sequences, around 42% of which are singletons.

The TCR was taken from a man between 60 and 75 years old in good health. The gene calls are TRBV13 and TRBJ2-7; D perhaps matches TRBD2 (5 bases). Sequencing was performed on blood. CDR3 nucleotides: TGTGCCAGCAGCTTTAGAAGGAGCGGCGAGCAGTACTTC. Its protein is CASSFRRSGEQYF.